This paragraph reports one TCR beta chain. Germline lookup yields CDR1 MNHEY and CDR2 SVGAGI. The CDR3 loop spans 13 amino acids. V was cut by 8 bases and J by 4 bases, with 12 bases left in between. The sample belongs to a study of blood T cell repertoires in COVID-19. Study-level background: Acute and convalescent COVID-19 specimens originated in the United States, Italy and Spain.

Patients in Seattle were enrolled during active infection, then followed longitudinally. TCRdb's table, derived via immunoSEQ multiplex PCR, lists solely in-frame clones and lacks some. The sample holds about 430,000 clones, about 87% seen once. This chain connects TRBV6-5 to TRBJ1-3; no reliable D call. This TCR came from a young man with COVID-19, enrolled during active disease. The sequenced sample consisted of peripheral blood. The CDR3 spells CASSDGYGNTIYF. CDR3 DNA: TGTGCCAGCTCCGACGGGTACGGAAACACCATATATTTT.